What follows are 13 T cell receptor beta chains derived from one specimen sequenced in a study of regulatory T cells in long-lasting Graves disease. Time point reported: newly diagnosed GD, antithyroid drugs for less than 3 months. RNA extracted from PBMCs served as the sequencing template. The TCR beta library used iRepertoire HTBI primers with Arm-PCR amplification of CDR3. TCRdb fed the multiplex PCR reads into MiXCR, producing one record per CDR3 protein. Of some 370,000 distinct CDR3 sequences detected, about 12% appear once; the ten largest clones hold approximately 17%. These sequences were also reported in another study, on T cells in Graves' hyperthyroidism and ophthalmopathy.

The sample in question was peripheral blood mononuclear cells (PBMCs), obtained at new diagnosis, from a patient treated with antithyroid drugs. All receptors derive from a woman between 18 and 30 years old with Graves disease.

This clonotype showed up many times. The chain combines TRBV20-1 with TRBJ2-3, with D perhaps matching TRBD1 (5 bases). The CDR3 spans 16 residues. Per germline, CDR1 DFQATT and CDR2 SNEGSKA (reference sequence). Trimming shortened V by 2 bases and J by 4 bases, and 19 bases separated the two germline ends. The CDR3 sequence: CSARIFVVWGADTQYF. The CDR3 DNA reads TGCAGTGCTAGAATCTTTGTAGTATGGGGCGCAGATACGCAGTATTTT.

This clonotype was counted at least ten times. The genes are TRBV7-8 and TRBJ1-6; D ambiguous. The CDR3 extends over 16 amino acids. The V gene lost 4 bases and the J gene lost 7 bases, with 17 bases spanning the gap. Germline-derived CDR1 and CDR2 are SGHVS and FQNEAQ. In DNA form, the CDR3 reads TGTGCCAGCAGCTCAACCGGGCCCTTGGCGAATTCACCCCTCCACTTT. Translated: CASSSTGPLANSPLHF. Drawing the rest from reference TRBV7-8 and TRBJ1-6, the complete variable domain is GAGVSQSPRYKVAKRGQDVALRCDPISGHVSLFWYQQALGQGPEFLTYFQNEAQLDKSGLPSDRFFAERPEGSVSTLKIQRTQQEDSAVYLCASSSTGPLANSPLHFGNGTRLTVT.

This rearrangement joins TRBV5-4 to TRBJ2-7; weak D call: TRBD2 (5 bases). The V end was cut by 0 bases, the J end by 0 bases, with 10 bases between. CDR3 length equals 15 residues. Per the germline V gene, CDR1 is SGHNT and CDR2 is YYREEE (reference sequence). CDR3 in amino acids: CASSLGRRSSYEQYF. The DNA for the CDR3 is TGTGCCAGCAGCTTGGGGAGGAGAAGCTCCTACGAGCAGTACTTC.

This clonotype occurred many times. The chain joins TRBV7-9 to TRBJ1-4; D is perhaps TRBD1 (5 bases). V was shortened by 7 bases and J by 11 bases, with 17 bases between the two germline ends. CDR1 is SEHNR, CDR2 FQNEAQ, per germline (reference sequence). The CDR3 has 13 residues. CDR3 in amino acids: CASNDQGGGKLFF. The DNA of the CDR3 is TGTGCCAGCAATGATCAGGGCGGGGGGAAACTGTTTTTT. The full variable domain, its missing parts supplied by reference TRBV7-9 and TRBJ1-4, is DTGVSQNPRHKITKRGQNVTFRCDPISEHNRLYWYRQTLGQGPEFLTYFQNEAQLEKSRLLSDRFSAERPKGSFSTLEIQRTEQGDSAMYLCASNDQGGGKLFFGSGTQLSVL.

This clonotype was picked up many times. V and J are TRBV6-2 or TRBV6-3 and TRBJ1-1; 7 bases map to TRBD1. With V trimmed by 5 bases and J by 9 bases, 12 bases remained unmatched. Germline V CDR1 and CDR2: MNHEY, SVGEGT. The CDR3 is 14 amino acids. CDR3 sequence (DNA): TGTGCCAGCAGTGGACAGGTCGCAGGCGCTCAAGCTTTCTTT. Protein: CASSGQVAGAQAFF.

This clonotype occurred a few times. CDR3: CSVITGENTEAFF. The CDR3 DNA sequence: TGCAGCGTAATTACAGGGGAGAACACTGAAGCTTTCTTT. The J gene is TRBJ1-1, the V gene TRBV29-1, with TRBD1 identical over 7 bases. This CDR3 is built from 13 residues. The germline CDR1 and CDR2 sequences are SQVTM and ANQGSEA. With V trimmed by 6 bases and J by 1 base, 5 bases remained unmatched.

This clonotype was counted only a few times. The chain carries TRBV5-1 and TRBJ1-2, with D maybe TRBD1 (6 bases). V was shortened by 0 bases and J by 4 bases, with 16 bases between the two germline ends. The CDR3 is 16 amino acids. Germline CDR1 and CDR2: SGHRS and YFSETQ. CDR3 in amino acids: CASSLAGESLGYGYTF. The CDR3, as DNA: TGCGCCAGCAGCTTGGCAGGGGAGAGCCTAGGCTATGGCTACACCTTC.

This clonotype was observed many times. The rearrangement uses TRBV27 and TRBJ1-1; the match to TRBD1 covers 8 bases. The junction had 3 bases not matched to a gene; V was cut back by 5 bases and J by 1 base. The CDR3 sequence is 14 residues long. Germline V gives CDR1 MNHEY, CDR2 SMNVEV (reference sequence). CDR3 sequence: CASSVTGGNTEAFF. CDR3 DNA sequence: TGTGCCAGCAGTGTCACAGGGGGGAACACTGAAGCTTTCTTT.

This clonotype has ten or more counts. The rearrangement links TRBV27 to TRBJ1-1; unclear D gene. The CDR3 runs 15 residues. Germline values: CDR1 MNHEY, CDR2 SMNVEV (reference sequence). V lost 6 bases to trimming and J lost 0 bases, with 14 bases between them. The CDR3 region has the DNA TGTGCCAGCAGCCAGACCACTCCTTTGAACACTGAAGCTTTCTTT. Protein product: CASSQTTPLNTEAFF.

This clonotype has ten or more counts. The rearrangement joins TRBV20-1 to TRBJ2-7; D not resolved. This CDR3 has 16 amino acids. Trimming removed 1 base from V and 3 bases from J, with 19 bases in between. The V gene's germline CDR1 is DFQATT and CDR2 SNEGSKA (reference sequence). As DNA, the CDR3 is TGCAGTGCTAGAGTGGGGTTAGGGTATAGGGTCTACGAGCAGTACTTC. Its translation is CSARVGLGYRVYEQYF.

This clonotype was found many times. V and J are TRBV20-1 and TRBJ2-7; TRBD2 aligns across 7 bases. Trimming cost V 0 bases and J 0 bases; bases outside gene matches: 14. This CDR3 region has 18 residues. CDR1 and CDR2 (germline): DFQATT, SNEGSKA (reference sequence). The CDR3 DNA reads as TGCAGTGCTAGAGACAAACCCGGGAGGCCCCCGGCCTCCTACGAGCAGTACTTC. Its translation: CSARDKPGRPPASYEQYF.

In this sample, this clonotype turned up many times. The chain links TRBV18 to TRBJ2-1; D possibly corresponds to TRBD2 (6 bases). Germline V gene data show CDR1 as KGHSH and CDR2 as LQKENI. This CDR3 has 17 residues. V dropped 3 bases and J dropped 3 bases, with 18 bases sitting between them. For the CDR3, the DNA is TGTGCCAGCTCACCGCCCGGGAGAGGTTTTGTCTACAATGAGCAGTTCTTC. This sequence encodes CASSPPGRGFVYNEQFF.

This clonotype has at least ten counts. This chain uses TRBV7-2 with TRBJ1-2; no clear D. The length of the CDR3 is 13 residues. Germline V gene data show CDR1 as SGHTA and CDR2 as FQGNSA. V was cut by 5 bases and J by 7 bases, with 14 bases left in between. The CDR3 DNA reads TGTGCCAGCAGCGACGCCCAGGTCGGTGGCTACACCTTC. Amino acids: CASSDAQVGGYTF.